Described below is a single T cell receptor (beta chain) sequence and its context. Its antigen is not identified. Trimming pared 2 bases from V and 7 bases from J, leaving 5 bases between. The CDR3 totals 11 residues. The sample is drawn from a study of T cell responses to AZD1222 COVID-19 vaccine. Study-level findings and limits: Donors were mostly white British, more females; clonal diversity possibly underestimated.

The assay was immunoSEQ multiplex PCR, and TCRdb's table has in-frame clones only and misses some. The sample lists more than 100,000 clones, 87% occurring once. The TCR was taken from an adult in good health. The source was peripheral blood, collected on day 0 of AZD1222 vaccination. The chain uses TRBV12-3 or TRBV12-4 and TRBJ2-5; D is unresolved. The CDR3 sequence is CASSLTSTQYF. CDR3 nucleotides: TGTGCCAGCAGTTTAACGTCGACCCAGTACTTC.